A single T cell receptor (beta chain) is shown here with its context. Its antigen is unidentified. This entry belongs to a study of regulatory T cells in long-lasting Graves disease. Study at large: Newly diagnosed Graves' patients had taken antithyroid drugs under 3 months.

Germline CDR1 LGHNA, CDR2 YSLEER. Deletions cut 3 bases from V and 0 bases from J, with 14 bases between. The CDR3 runs to 16 residues. In building TCR beta libraries, iRepertoire HTBI primers were used together with Arm-PCR of CDR3 regions. Each CDR3 protein is one row after TCRdb ran MiXCR on the multiplex PCR reads. The table lists about 380,000 distinct CDR3 sequences, around 15% of them singletons, with about a fifth in the top ten. Notes on the study in general: Patients with persistent Graves' had lower TCR diversity than newly diagnosed patients. Relative to new patients (roughly 970), persistent patients exhibited greater sharing of public clonotypes (about 3,000).

As to time point: newly diagnosed GD, antithyroid drugs for less than 3 months. The TCR library was prepared using RNA isolated from PBMCs. J is TRBJ1-1 and V is TRBV4-3, with D perhaps matching TRBD1 (5 bases). Sequenced material: peripheral blood mononuclear cells (PBMCs), taken at new diagnosis, from a patient treated with antithyroid drugs. The TCR originated in a female donor with Graves disease. This chain's CDR3 is CASSHAQGPLNTEAFF. As DNA, the CDR3 is TGCGCCAGCAGCCACGCCCAGGGACCGCTGAACACTGAAGCTTTCTTT.